The clone carrying this TCR beta chain was seen many times. This CDR3 region has 15 residues. In germline, CDR1 is SQVTM, CDR2 ANQGSEA. Trimming removed 1 base at V and 4 bases at J, with 15 bases between. This entry is derived from a study of molecular identifiers for immune sequencing clone quantification. Naive CD8 libraries were made from approximately 20,000 to 1,000,000 sorted cells, and they used 10%, 30% or 50% RNA. Listed TCR primers, together with previously described methods, were used for the bulk TCR libraries. TCRdb called the PCR reads again in MiXCR, with one record for every CDR3 protein. The data hold more than 85,000 distinct CDR3 sequences, with approximately 40% observed a single time.

This chain uses TRBV29-1 with TRBJ2-3; possibly TRBD1 or TRBD2 for D (5 bases each). This sequence originates from a human donor in good health. Some libraries in this study had Jurkat cell RNA spiked in. Sample: naive CD8+ T cells from blood, with Jurkat cell RNA spiked in. Subset denoted: FACS-sorted CD8+CD4-CCR7+CD45RA+ naive T cells. The CDR3 region is CSVEVRLSGSDTQYF. The CDR3 nucleotides read TGCAGCGTTGAAGTTAGACTATCAGGGTCAGATACGCAGTATTTT.